This is a list of T cell receptor beta chains from one sample in a study of human T cells and chemical hapten exposure. TCRdb itself ran the RACE reads through MiXCR, one entry per CDR3 protein. This table has over 70,000 distinct CDR3 sequences, around 8.8% appearing once. This sample comprised whole blood, obtained in connection with sensitization to the hapten diphenylcyclopropenone (DPC). Every receptor here comes from a woman aged 45-60 years with alopecia areata. Some clones in this sample may be carry-over from other donors' samples. The CDR3 runs from the conserved cysteine through the conserved F or W.

V	length	J	CDR3
TRBV19	15	TRBJ2-7	CASSAKRDVVYEQYF
TRBV6-5	17	TRBJ1-6	CASSYWTGGFARGEFHF
TRBV12-3/TRBV12-4	11	TRBJ2-1	CASSYSNEQFF
TRBV6-2/TRBV6-3	14	TRBJ2-7	CASTESGRAWEQYF
TRBV7-8	15	TRBJ1-1	CASSQKGGGETEAFF
TRBV29-1	11	TRBJ2-1	CSVHLYNEQFF
TRBV12-3/TRBV12-4	18	TRBJ2-3	CASSSPTSGTLRGDTQYF
TRBV5-5	14	TRBJ1-4	CASSIAGPNEKLFF
TRBV10-3	15	TRBJ2-3	CAISERLASTDTQYF
TRBV6-5	11	TRBJ2-1	CASSRGQAEFF
TRBV28	13	TRBJ2-5	CASRADDKETQYF
TRBV10-3	15	TRBJ2-5	CAISGRGGIQETQYF
TRBV4-2	16	TRBJ2-1	CASSQDGGRPYNEQFF
TRBV27	13	TRBJ1-5	CASRKTGNQPQHF
TRBV29-1	12	TRBJ1-1	CSARQGNTEAFF
TRBV9	15	TRBJ1-2	CASSPGTGINYGYTF
TRBV12-3/TRBV12-4	12	TRBJ2-5	CASSSSGRAQYF
TRBV5-8	13	TRBJ1-1	CASKGGQHTEAFF
TRBV18	12	TRBJ1-4	CASSQGSEKLFF
TRBV5-1	17	TRBJ1-2	CASSLAVSESSNYGYTF